Below, one T cell receptor beta chain is given with its context. The antigen is not known. Given a much more abundant clone one base away, this may be a read error. TCRdb reprocessed the PCR reads via MiXCR and lists one record per CDR3 protein. The sample yields over 550,000 distinct CDR3 sequences, about 25% seen once. This specimen comes from a study of molecular identifiers for immune sequencing clone quantification. Whole-study findings and limits: Among around 970,000 naive cells, spiked Jurkat TCR RNA from a single cell was reportedly detectable.

The CDR3 runs to 14 residues. Germline CDR1 and CDR2: MNHEY and SMNVEV (reference sequence). Deletions cut 3 bases from V and 5 bases from J, with 14 bases between. Sequencing used naive CD8+ T cells from blood, with Jurkat cell RNA spiked in. Described subset: FACS-sorted CD8+CD4-CCR7+CD45RA+ naive T cells. The clonotype comes from a human donor in good health. Some libraries in this study had Jurkat cell RNA spiked in. The rearrangement joins TRBV27 to TRBJ2-7; maybe TRBD2 (5 bases). Here the CDR3 reads CASSFLVGEDEQYF. CDR3 DNA: TGTGCCAGCAGTTTCCTTGTGGGAGAGGACGAGCAGTACTTC.